Each of the 15 T cell receptor beta chains below was sequenced from the same sample in a study of early T cells in non-severe SARS-CoV-2 infection. TCRdb processed the 5' RACE reads anew with MiXCR; each CDR3 protein has one entry. Altogether fewer than 55,000 distinct CDR3 sequences are present, more than 9% being singletons, with the ten largest covering 4% to 4.5%. Sequenced sample: whole blood. Receptors originate from an adult who was a healthcare worker with PCR-confirmed SARS-CoV-2 infection or an uninfected control (not recorded which).

This clonotype was seen only a few times. A much larger clone lies one base from this, so it may be a read error. This rearrangement joins TRBV3-1 to TRBJ1-1; D is perhaps TRBD1 (6 bases). Per the germline V gene, CDR1 is LGHDT and CDR2 is YNNKEL (reference sequence). The CDR3 is 13 residues long. In nucleotides, the CDR3 is TGTACCAGCAGCCAAGATCTCGACAGGACAGCTTTCTTT. It encodes CTSSQDLDRTAFF.

This clonotype was observed at least ten times. The chain recombines TRBV12-3 or TRBV12-4 with TRBJ1-2, with 7 bases lining up with TRBD1. J was trimmed by 4 bases and V by 7 bases; bases with no gene match: 6. CDR3 length equals 13 residues. The CDR3 DNA reads TGTGCCAGCATTGTACAGGGGACCTATGGCTACACCTTC. It is translated as CASIVQGTYGYTF.

This clonotype has a handful of counts. The J gene is TRBJ1-1, the V gene TRBV11-2, with D possibly matching TRBD1 (6 bases). The germline V and J ends were trimmed by 0 bases and 5 bases, with 19 bases remaining between them. Germline CDR1 is SGHAT and CDR2 is FQNNGV. The CDR3 has 17 amino acids. CDR3 amino acids: CASSLDPPRGKGTEAFF. The CDR3 DNA reads TGTGCCAGCAGCTTAGATCCCCCGAGGGGGAAGGGGACTGAAGCTTTCTTT.

This clonotype appeared a few times. V gene TRBV24-1 combines with J gene TRBJ2-3; D is possibly TRBD1 or TRBD2 (5 bases each). Looked up from germline, CDR1 is KGHDR and CDR2 is SFDVKD. V lost 4 bases and J lost 5, with 18 bases in between. CDR3 length: 16 amino acids. CDR3 residues: CATSDKGRDRRDTQYF. Written as DNA, the CDR3 is TGTGCCACCAGTGACAAGGGCCGGGACCGAAGAGATACGCAGTATTTT.

This clonotype was found many times. The gene calls are TRBV7-9 and TRBJ1-2, with TRBD1 as a possible D gene (5 bases). V was clipped by 5 bases and J by 5 bases, with 12 bases between them. This CDR3 is 13 amino acids long. In germline, CDR1 is SEHNR, CDR2 FQNEAQ (reference sequence). CDR3 residues: CASSQPQGYGYTF. In nucleotides, the CDR3 is TGTGCCAGCAGCCAGCCCCAGGGTTATGGCTACACCTTC.

This clonotype was seen repeatedly, ten times or more. This chain connects TRBV10-1 to TRBJ2-3; D gene unclear. In germline, CDR1 is WNHNN, CDR2 SYGVQD (reference sequence). Trimming left V 7 bases short and J 2 bases short, with 10 bases between. The CDR3 covers 13 residues. The CDR3 DNA follows: TGCGCCAGCATATTCCCGTTCACAGATACGCAGTATTTT. Translating gives CASIFPFTDTQYF.

This clonotype was detected many times. V usage is TRBV11-2 and J usage is TRBJ1-1; D perhaps matches TRBD1 (6 bases). The CDR3 is 12 amino acids. CDR1 and CDR2 (germline): SGHAT, FQNNGV. V shed 8 bases and J shed 3 bases, with 10 bases lying between them. The CDR3 region is CASAQGYTEAFF. DNA for the CDR3: TGTGCCAGCGCCCAGGGGTACACTGAAGCTTTCTTT.

This clonotype has just a few counts. The genes are TRBV19 and TRBJ2-3; no clear D gene. V dropped 5 bases and J dropped 5 bases, with 14 bases sitting between them. CDR1 is LNHDA, CDR2 SQIVND, per germline (reference sequence). The CDR3 contains 14 residues. The CDR3 region has the DNA TGTGCCAGTAGTGTAGGCCCGCACGGAGATACGCAGTATTTT. Translated: CASSVGPHGDTQYF.

This clonotype was recorded many times. The V gene is TRBV4-1, the J gene TRBJ1-5; weak D call: TRBD1 (5 bases). Germline CDR1 is MGHRA and CDR2 is YSYEKL. Deletions cut 0 bases from V and 5 bases from J, with 14 bases between. The CDR3 is made up of 16 amino acids. This CDR3 reads CASSQDGLGGYQPQHF. CDR3 DNA: TGCGCCAGCAGCCAAGATGGTTTGGGGGGGTATCAGCCCCAGCATTTT.

This clonotype was picked up many times. The chain joins TRBV29-1 to TRBJ1-2; possible D gene TRBD1, 5 bases. Trimming shortened V by 4 bases and J by 7 bases, and 19 bases separated the two germline ends. The CDR3 length is 14 residues. Germline V gene lookup returns CDR1 SQVTM and CDR2 ANQGSEA. CDR3 in DNA: TGCAGCGTTGTTGGCAGGGTGTCTGACTTTGGCTACACCTTC. Translation: CSVVGRVSDFGYTF.

This clonotype came up a few times. The rearrangement joins TRBV29-1 to TRBJ2-3; 7 bases are shared with TRBD2. This CDR3 comprises 16 residues. Germline trimming cut 6 bases from V and 2 bases from J; bases unmatched to any gene: 14. The germline gives CDR1 SQVTM, CDR2 ANQGSEA. Written as DNA, the CDR3 is TGCAGCGTCCCCGGACTAGTCGCGACCTTCACAGATACGCAGTATTTT. This sequence encodes CSVPGLVATFTDTQYF.

This clonotype was seen ten or more times. The chain combines TRBV7-9 with TRBJ2-2; maybe TRBD2 (6 bases). The CDR3 is 18 amino acids. V gave up 6 bases and J gave up 5 bases, with 25 bases separating them. CDR1 and CDR2 (germline): SEHNR, FQNEAQ (reference sequence). The CDR3 coding sequence is TGTGCCAGCAGTTCCATGCTTTTCCGGGAGAAGGGGACCGGGGAGCTGTTTTTT. This codes for CASSSMLFREKGTGELFF.

This chain uses TRBV4-2 with TRBJ1-2; weak D call: TRBD1 (5 bases). CDR1 is LGHNA and CDR2 is YNFKEQ in the germline V gene. Trimming shortened V by 3 bases and J by 6 bases, and 14 bases separated the two germline ends. This CDR3 contains 14 residues. The CDR3 sequence: CASSQQSGGDGYTF. The CDR3 DNA reads TGTGCCAGCAGCCAGCAAAGTGGGGGAGATGGCTACACCTTC.

This clonotype has only a few counts. One end of the junction does not line up with germline, which may come from a read error. The chain is built from TRBV4-2 and TRBJ2-4; D unresolved. CDR3 length: 13 amino acids. In germline, CDR1 is LGHNA, CDR2 YNFKEQ. CDR3 in DNA: TGTGCCAGCAGCGAAGATGAAGGAAACATTCAGTACTTC. This gives the protein CASSEDEGNIQYF.

This clonotype was observed many times. This chain uses TRBV5-1 with TRBJ1-1, with 8 bases that match TRBD1. The CDR3 has 14 amino acids. Germline V gene data show CDR1 as SGHRS and CDR2 as YFSETQ. V lost 3 bases, J lost 5 bases, and 6 bases stayed unmatched. The CDR3 is CASSSGQGLTEAFF. In DNA, the CDR3 is TGCGCCAGCAGCTCCGGACAGGGTTTGACTGAAGCTTTCTTT.